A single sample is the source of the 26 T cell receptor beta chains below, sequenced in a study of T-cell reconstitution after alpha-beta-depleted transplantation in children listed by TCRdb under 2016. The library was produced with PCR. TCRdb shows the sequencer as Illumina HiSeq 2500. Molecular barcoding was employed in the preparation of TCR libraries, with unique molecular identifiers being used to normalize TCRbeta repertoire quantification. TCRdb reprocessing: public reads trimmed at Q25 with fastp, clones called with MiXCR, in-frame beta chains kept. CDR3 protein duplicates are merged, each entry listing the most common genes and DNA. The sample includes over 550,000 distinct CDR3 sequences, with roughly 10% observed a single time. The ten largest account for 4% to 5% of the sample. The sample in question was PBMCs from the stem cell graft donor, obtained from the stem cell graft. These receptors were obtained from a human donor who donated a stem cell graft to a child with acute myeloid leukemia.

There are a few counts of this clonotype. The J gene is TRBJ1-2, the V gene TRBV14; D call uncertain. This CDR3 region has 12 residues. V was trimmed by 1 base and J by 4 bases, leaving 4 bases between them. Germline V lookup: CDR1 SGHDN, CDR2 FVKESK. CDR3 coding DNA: TGTGCCAGCAGCCAAGCTGTCTATGGCTACACCTTC. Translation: CASSQAVYGYTF.

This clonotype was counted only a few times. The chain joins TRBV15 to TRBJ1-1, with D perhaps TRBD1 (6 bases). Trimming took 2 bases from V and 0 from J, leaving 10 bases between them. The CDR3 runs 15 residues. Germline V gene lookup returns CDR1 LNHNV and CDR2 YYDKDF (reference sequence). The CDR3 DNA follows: TGTGCCACCAGCAGACAGAGGACAGTGAACACTGAAGCTTTCTTT. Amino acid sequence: CATSRQRTVNTEAFF.

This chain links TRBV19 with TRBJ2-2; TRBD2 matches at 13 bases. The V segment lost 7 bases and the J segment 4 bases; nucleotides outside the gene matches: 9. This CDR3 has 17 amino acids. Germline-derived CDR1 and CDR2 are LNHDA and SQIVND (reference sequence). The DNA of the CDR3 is TGTGCCAGTAAAAGGACCAGACTAGCGGGAGGCACCGGGGAGCTGTTTTTT. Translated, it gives CASKRTRLAGGTGELFF.

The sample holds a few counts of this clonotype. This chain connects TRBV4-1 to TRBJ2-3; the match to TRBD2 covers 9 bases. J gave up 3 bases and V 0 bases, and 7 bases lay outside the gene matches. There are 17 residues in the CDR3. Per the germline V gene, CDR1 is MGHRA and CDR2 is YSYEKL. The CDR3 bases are TGCGCCAGCAGCCAAGACATAGCTAGCGGGACAACAGATACGCAGTATTTT. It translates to CASSQDIASGTTDTQYF.

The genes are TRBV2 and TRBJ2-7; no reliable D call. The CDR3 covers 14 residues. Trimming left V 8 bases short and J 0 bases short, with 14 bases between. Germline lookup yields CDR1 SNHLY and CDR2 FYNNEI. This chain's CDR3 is CASQFDRSSYEQYF. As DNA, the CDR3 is TGTGCCAGCCAGTTTGACCGCAGCTCCTACGAGCAGTACTTC. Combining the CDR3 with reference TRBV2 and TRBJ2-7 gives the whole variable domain EPEVTQTPSHQVTQMGQEVILRCVPISNHLYFYWYRQILGQKVEFLVSFYNNEISEKSEIFDDQFSVERPDGSNFTLKIRSTKLEDSAMYFCASQFDRSSYEQYFGPGTRLTVT.

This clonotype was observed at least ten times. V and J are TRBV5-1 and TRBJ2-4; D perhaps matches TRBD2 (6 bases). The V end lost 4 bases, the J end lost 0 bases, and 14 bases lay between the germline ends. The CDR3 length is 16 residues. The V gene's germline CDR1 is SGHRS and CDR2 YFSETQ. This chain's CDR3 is CASSGATGEAKNIQYF. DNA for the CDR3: TGCGCCAGCAGCGGAGCAACGGGAGAAGCCAAAAACATTCAGTACTTC.

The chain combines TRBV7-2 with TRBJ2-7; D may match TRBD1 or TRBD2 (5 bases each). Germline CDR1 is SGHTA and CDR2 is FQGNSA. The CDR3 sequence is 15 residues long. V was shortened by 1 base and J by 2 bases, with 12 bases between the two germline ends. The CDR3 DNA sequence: TGTGCCAGCAGCTTAGTTGGGGGTTTCGCCTACGAGCAGTACTTC. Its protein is CASSLVGGFAYEQYF.

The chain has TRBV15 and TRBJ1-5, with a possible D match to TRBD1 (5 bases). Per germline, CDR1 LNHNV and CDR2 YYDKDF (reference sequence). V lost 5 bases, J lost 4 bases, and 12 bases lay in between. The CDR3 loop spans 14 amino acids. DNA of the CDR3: TGTGCCACCAGCTCCAGGGACTATAATCAGCCCCAGCATTTT. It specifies CATSSRDYNQPQHF. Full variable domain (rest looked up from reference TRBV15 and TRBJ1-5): DAMVIQNPRYQVTQFGKPVTLSCSQTLNHNVMYWYQQKSSQAPKLLFHYYDKDFNNEADTPDNFQSRRPNTSFCFLDIRSPGLGDTAMYLCATSSRDYNQPQHFGDGTRLSIL.

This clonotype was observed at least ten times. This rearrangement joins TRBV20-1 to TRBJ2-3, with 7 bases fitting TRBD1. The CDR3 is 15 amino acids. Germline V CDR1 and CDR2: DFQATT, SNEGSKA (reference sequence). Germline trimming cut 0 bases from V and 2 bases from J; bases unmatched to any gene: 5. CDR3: CSARDRGQLTDTQYF. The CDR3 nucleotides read TGCAGTGCTAGAGATCGGGGACAGCTCACAGATACGCAGTATTTT.

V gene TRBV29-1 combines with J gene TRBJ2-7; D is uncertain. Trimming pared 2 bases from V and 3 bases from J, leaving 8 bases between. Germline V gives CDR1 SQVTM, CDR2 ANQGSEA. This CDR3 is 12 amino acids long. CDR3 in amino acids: CSVELQNYEQYF. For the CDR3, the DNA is TGCAGCGTTGAATTACAGAACTACGAGCAGTACTTC.

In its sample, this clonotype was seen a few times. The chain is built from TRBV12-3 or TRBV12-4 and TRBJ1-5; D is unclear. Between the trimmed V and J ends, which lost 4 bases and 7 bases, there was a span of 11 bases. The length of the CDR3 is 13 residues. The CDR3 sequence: CASSSMGPQPQHF. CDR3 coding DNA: TGTGCCAGCAGTTCTATGGGTCCCCAGCCCCAGCATTTT.

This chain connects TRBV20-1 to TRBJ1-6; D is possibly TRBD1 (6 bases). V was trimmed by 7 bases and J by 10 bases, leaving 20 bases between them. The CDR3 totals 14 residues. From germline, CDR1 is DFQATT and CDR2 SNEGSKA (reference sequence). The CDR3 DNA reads TGCAGTGGGGAGGTCGGACAGAAAGGATCACCCCTCCACTTT. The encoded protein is CSGEVGQKGSPLHF.

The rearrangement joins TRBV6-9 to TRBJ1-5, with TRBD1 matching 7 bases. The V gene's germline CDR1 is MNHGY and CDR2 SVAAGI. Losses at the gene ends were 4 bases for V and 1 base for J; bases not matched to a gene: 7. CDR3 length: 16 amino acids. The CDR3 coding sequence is TGTGCCAGCAGTTCCCGACAGGGACCGAGCAATCAGCCCCAGCATTTT. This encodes CASSSRQGPSNQPQHF.

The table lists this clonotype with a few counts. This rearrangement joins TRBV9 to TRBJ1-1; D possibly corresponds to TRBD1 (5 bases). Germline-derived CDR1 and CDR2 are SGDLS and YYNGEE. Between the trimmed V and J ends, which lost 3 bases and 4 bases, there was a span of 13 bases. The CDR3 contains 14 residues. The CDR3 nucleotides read TGTGCCAGCAGCGAGTTAGGGGTGGGCACTGAAGCTTTCTTT. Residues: CASSELGVGTEAFF.

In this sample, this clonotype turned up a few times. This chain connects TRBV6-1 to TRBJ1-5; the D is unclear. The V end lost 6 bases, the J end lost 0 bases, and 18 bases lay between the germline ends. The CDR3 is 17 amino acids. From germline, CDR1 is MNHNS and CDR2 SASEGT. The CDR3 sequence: CASSRKAKVASNQPQHF. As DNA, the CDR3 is TGTGCCAGCAGCAGGAAGGCCAAAGTGGCTAGCAATCAGCCCCAGCATTTT.

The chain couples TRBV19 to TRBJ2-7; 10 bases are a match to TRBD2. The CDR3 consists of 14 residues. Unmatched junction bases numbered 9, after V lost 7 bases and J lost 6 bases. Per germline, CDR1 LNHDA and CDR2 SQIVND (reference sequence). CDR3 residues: CASKSTSGTREQYF. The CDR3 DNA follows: TGTGCCAGTAAATCCACTAGCGGGACTCGCGAGCAGTACTTC.

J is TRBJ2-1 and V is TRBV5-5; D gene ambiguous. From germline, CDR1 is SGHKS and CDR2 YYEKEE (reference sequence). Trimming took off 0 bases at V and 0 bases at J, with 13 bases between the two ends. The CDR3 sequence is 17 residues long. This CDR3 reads CASSLAVPSSSYNEQFF. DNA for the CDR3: TGTGCCAGCAGCTTGGCCGTCCCGTCTAGCTCCTACAATGAGCAGTTCTTC.

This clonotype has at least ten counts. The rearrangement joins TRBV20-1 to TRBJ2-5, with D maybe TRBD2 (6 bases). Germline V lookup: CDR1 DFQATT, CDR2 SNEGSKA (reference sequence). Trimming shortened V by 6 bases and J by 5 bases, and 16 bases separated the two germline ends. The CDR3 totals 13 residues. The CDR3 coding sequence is TGCAGTGCGCCCGACTTGGCGGGGGAGACCCAGTACTTC. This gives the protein CSAPDLAGETQYF.

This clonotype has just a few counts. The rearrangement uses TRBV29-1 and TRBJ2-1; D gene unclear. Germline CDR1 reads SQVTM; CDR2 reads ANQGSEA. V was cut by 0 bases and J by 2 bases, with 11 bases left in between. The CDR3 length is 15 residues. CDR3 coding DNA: TGCAGCGTTGAAGACGTAGGTGGCGCCTACAATGAGCAGTTCTTC. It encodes CSVEDVGGAYNEQFF.

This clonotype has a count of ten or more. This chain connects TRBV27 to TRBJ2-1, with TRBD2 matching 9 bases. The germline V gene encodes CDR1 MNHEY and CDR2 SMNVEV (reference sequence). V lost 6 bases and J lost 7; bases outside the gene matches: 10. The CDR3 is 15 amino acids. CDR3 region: CASSPSAGGQNEQFF. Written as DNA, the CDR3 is TGTGCCAGCAGCCCCTCCGCGGGAGGGCAAAATGAGCAGTTCTTC.

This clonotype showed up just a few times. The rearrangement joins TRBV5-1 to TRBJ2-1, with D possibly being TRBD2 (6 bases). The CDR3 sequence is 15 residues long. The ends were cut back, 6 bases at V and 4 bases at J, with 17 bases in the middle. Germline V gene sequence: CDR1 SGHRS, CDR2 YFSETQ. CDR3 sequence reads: CASTLISGAYNEQFF. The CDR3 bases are TGCGCCAGCACCCTAATTAGCGGAGCTTACAATGAGCAGTTCTTC.

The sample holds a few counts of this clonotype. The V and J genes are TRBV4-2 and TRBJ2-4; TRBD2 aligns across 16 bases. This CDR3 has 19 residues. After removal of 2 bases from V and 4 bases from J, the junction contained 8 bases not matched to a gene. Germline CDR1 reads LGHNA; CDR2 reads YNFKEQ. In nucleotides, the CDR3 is TGTGCCAGCAGCCAAAATACCGGGACTAGCGGGAGGGTGAAAAACATTCAGTACTTC. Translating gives CASSQNTGTSGRVKNIQYF.

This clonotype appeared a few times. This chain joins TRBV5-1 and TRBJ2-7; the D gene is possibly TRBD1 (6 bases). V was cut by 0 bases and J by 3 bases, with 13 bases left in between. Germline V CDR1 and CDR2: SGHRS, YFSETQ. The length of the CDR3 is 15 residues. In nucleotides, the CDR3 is TGCGCCAGCAGCTTGGGGTCCGGGACAATCTACGAGCAGTACTTC. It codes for CASSLGSGTIYEQYF.

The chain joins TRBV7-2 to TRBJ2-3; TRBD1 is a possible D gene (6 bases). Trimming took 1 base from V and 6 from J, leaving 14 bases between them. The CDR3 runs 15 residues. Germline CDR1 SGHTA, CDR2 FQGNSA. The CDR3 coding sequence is TGTGCCAGCAGCTTAGTGGATAAGGGGGAGGATACGCAGTATTTT. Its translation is CASSLVDKGEDTQYF.

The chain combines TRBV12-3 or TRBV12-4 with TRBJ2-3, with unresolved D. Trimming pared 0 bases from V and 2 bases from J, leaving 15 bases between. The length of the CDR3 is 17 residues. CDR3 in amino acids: CASSLALQARATDTQYF. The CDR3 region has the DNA TGTGCCAGCAGTTTAGCGCTTCAAGCGAGAGCCACAGATACGCAGTATTTT.

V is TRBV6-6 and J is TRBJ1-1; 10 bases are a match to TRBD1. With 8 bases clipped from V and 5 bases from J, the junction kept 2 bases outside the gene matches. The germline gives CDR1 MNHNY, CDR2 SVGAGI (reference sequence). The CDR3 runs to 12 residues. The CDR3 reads CASRQGATEAFF. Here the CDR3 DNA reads TGTGCCAGCCGACAGGGGGCAACTGAAGCTTTCTTT.